Shown below are 27 T cell receptor beta chains from a single sample sequenced in a study of T cells expressing NK-cell markers. Reprocessing the 5' RACE reads, TCRdb reports a single entry for every CDR3 protein and omits DNA. The data show 440,000 or so distinct CDR3 sequences, and the top ten clones hold 7.3%. Sequenced sample: blood T cells: a sorted CD56 or NKG2C T cell subset, CD4+ or CD8+ T cells, or bulk PBMC T cells (not recorded which). The receptor source for this set is a woman between 18 and 70 years old in good health.

The J gene is TRBJ1-5, the V gene TRBV27; TCRdb gives TRBD1 as the D gene, but with no DNA this cannot be confirmed. This CDR3 has 15 residues. Germline CDR1 reads MNHEY; CDR2 reads SMNVEV (reference sequence). Here the CDR3 reads CASSLGGPINQPQHF.

The gene calls are TRBV27 and TRBJ1-1; the TCRdb D gene call, TRBD1, has no DNA to confirm it. The CDR3 is 14 residues long. CDR1 MNHEY and CDR2 SMNVEV come from the germline V gene (reference sequence). CDR3 amino acids: CASSRIPGTGEAFF.

This sequence joins TRBV6-5 and TRBJ2-6. The CDR3 spans 14 residues. CDR1 MNHEY and CDR2 SVGAGI come from the germline V gene. CDR3 in amino acids: CASSYSTGANVLTF.

V is TRBV7-9 and J is TRBJ2-1; TCRdb returns TRBD2, unconfirmable since there is no DNA. Germline loops: CDR1 SEHNR, CDR2 FQNEAQ (reference sequence). CDR3 size: 17 residues. The CDR3 spells CASSSLAGGLSYNEQFF.

The chain couples TRBV20-1 to TRBJ2-7; the TRBD1 assignment by TCRdb is unverifiable without DNA. This CDR3 has 19 residues. The germline CDR1 and CDR2 sequences are DFQATT and SNEGSKA (reference sequence). The CDR3 loop reads CSARGRLQGAKSGSYEQYF.

This sequence joins TRBV7-2 and TRBJ2-7; TCRdb returns TRBD1, unconfirmable since there is no DNA. The CDR3 sequence is 16 residues long. In germline, CDR1 is SGHTA, CDR2 FQGNSA. The CDR3 reads CASSLGRPSLGYEQYF.

The CDR3 sequence: CASSQGEWNEQFF. This chain links TRBV4-1 with TRBJ2-1. This CDR3 is 13 amino acids long. Germline CDR1 and CDR2: MGHRA and YSYEKL.

CDR3 sequence reads: CSASDRGKGYTF. The chain carries TRBV20-1 and TRBJ1-2; as DNA is missing, the TRBD1 call by TCRdb cannot be tested. Germline values: CDR1 DFQATT, CDR2 SNEGSKA (reference sequence). The CDR3 has 12 residues.

The chain carries TRBV6-5 and TRBJ1-1. The CDR3 spans 15 residues. Germline CDR1 reads MNHEY; CDR2 reads SVGAGI. The CDR3 sequence: CASSYSLGLNTEAFF.

This chain connects TRBV20-1 to TRBJ2-1. The CDR3 sequence is 15 residues long. From germline, CDR1 is DFQATT and CDR2 SNEGSKA (reference sequence). CDR3 region: CSASIRRTRYNEQFF.

The chain combines TRBV20-1 with TRBJ2-7; TCRdb's D call, TRBD1, is unchecked because there is no DNA. The length of the CDR3 is 14 residues. The germline V gene has CDR1 DFQATT and CDR2 SNEGSKA (reference sequence). The CDR3 sequence is CSAEDSSSSYEQYF.

V is TRBV25-1 and J is TRBJ2-2; TCRdb's D call, TRBD1, is unchecked because there is no DNA. This CDR3 is built from 16 residues. The germline CDR1 and CDR2 sequences are MGHDK and SYGVNS. This CDR3 reads CASSGSTRGGTGELFF.

The chain joins TRBV4-3 to TRBJ1-6. CDR1 and CDR2 from the germline V gene are LGHNA and YSLEER. The CDR3 sequence is 14 residues long. This chain's CDR3 is CASSQGTSSTPLHF.

This chain uses TRBV20-1 with TRBJ2-7. CDR3 length equals 12 residues. The germline V gene encodes CDR1 DFQATT and CDR2 SNEGSKA (reference sequence). The CDR3: CSAKEDRYEQYF.

The CDR3 reads CASSSIPQSGGSQETQYF. The chain recombines TRBV6-5 with TRBJ2-5; the D call from TCRdb, TRBD2, cannot be confirmed without DNA. The germline V gene encodes CDR1 MNHEY and CDR2 SVGAGI. The CDR3 consists of 18 residues.

This sequence joins TRBV5-1 and TRBJ2-2; checking the TCRdb D call of TRBD1 is not possible without DNA. The CDR3 loop spans 16 amino acids. Germline CDR1 is SGHRS and CDR2 is YFSETQ. The chain's CDR3 is CASSLAGAGNTGELFF.

The chain couples TRBV12-3 or TRBV12-4 to TRBJ1-2; TCRdb indicates TRBD1, and absent DNA this call remains unverified. This CDR3 is built from 14 residues. Here the CDR3 reads CASRPPGQIYGYTF.

V usage is TRBV4-1 and J usage is TRBJ1-2. Germline lookup yields CDR1 MGHRA and CDR2 YSYEKL. CDR3 length equals 15 residues. CDR3 loop: CASSQLGPSIYGYTF.

V and J are TRBV9 and TRBJ2-7; TCRdb's assignment of TRBD1 cannot be checked, as there is no DNA. The germline V gene has CDR1 SGDLS and CDR2 YYNGEE. The CDR3 runs 15 residues. This CDR3 is CASSPRQGSSYEQYF.

This chain joins TRBV19 and TRBJ2-7; with no DNA, the TCRdb D assignment of TRBD1 cannot be verified. The CDR3 loop spans 16 amino acids. Per the germline V gene, CDR1 is LNHDA and CDR2 is SQIVND (reference sequence). CDR3 protein: CASSTTYRGNSYEQYF.

The rearrangement joins TRBV27 to TRBJ1-1; TCRdb calls TRBD1, which cannot be checked without DNA. The CDR3 has 15 residues. Germline loops: CDR1 MNHEY, CDR2 SMNVEV (reference sequence). CDR3 region: CASSLEGGLLSRAFF.

The chain carries TRBV7-3 and TRBJ2-3. Per the germline V gene, CDR1 is SGHTA and CDR2 is FQGTGA. The CDR3 covers 15 residues. The CDR3 loop reads CASSTGRRGTDTQYF.

The V and J genes are TRBV20-1 and TRBJ2-5; absent DNA, TCRdb's TRBD2 call cannot be checked. This CDR3 contains 13 residues. From germline, CDR1 is DFQATT and CDR2 SNEGSKA (reference sequence). CDR3 amino acids: CSASGTQQETQYF.

The chain combines TRBV20-1 with TRBJ2-1; TCRdb's assignment of TRBD2 cannot be checked, as there is no DNA. Per germline, CDR1 DFQATT and CDR2 SNEGSKA (reference sequence). The CDR3 is 17 residues long. This CDR3 is CSAHSQTTSGRGNEQFF.

J is TRBJ1-4 and V is TRBV7-2; with no DNA, the TCRdb D assignment of TRBD1 cannot be verified. Germline V lookup: CDR1 SGHTA, CDR2 FQGNSA. The CDR3 extends over 15 amino acids. CDR3 amino acids: CASSLVAGGLEKLFF.

The chain recombines TRBV5-5 with TRBJ1-1; TCRdb lists TRBD1, though no DNA is available to test this call. The germline V gene encodes CDR1 SGHKS and CDR2 YYEKEE (reference sequence). There are 14 residues in the CDR3. CDR3: CASSFGQVWTEAFF.

The J gene is TRBJ2-2, the V gene TRBV7-8; absent DNA, TCRdb's TRBD2 call cannot be checked. The length of the CDR3 is 16 residues. In germline, CDR1 is SGHVS, CDR2 FQNEAQ. The CDR3 loop is CASSLVTSYDTGELFF.